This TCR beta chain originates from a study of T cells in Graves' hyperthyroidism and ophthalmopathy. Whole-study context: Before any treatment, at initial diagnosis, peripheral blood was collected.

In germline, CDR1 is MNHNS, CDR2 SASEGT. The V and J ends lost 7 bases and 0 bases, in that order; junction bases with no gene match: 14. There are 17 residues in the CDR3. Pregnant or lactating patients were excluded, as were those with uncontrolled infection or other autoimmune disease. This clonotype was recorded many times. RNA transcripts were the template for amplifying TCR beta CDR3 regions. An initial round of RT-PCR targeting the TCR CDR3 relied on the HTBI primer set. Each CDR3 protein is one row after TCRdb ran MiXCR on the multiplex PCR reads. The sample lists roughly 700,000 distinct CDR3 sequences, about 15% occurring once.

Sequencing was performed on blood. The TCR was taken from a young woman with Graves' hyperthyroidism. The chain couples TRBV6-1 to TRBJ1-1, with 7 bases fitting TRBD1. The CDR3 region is CASTSWSGGIVNTEAFF. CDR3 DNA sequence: TGTGCCAGCACCTCGTGGTCAGGGGGGATAGTGAACACTGAAGCTTTCTTT.